This TCR beta chain was found in a study of OX40 agonist ivuxolimab in advanced cancers. The CDR3 extends over 16 amino acids. Germline V CDR1 and CDR2: KGHSH, LQKENI. Unmatched junction bases numbered 5, after V lost 0 bases and J lost 4 bases. This clone was seen only a few times. TCRdb's table, derived via immunoSEQ multiplex PCR, lists solely in-frame clones and lacks some. This sample has roughly 67,000 clones; more than 90% occur once, and the top ten carry roughly a tenth. The specimen comprised CD4+ or CD8+ T cells sorted from blood, sampled in a trial of the OX40 agonist ivuxolimab. V is TRBV18 and J is TRBJ1-4; TRBD1 agrees at 7 bases. The clonotype comes from an adult with an advanced solid tumor such as melanoma, head and neck, liver or kidney cancer. DNA for the CDR3: TGTGCCAGCTCACCACCGATGACAGGGTTTAATGAAAAACTGTTTTTT. Translation: CASSPPMTGFNEKLFF.